The 15 T cell receptor beta chains given below trace back to one sample, sequenced in a study of yellow fever vaccine responses in identical twins. TCRdb called the RT-PCR reads again in MiXCR, with one record for every CDR3 protein. The sample lists some 11,000 distinct CDR3 sequences, under 85% occurring once. Sequencing was performed on T cells from blood (PBMCs), unsorted or a sorted subset (not recorded which), taken before or after yellow fever vaccination (not recorded which). All receptors come from a woman between 18 and 30 years old who received the yellow fever vaccine.

This clonotype was counted once. The chain uses TRBV4-1 and TRBJ2-1; D is perhaps TRBD1 or TRBD2 (5 bases each). Germline CDR1 reads MGHRA; CDR2 reads YSYEKL. This CDR3 region has 15 residues. Between the trimmed V and J ends, which lost 0 bases and 9 bases, there was a span of 15 bases. The CDR3 DNA follows: TGCGCCAGCAGCCAAGATCTTCCCGGGGCTGGTGAGCAGTTCTTC. Translated, it gives CASSQDLPGAGEQFF.

The chain uses TRBV12-3 or TRBV12-4 and TRBJ2-7, with 9 bases lining up with TRBD2. With V trimmed by 1 base and J by 5 bases, 6 bases remained unmatched. There are 15 residues in the CDR3. In nucleotides, the CDR3 is TGTGCCAGCAGTTTAGAACTAGCGGGCCACGACGAGCAGTACTTC. Amino acid sequence: CASSLELAGHDEQYF.

The V and J genes are TRBV9 and TRBJ2-7, with D tentatively TRBD1 (5 bases). CDR3 length equals 13 residues. The ends were cut back, 4 bases at V and 5 bases at J, with 13 bases in the middle. The germline V gene has CDR1 SGDLS and CDR2 YYNGEE. The CDR3 region has the DNA TGTGCCAGCAGCTCCTCAGGGTTGGACGAGCAGTACTTC. This sequence encodes CASSSSGLDEQYF.

This clonotype was observed a few times. This rearrangement joins TRBV12-3 or TRBV12-4 to TRBJ2-2; no definite D call. The CDR3 consists of 12 residues. Trimming pared 3 bases from V and 6 bases from J, leaving 5 bases between. CDR3 coding DNA: TGTGCCAGCAGTTTGGTAGCCGGGGAGCTGTTTTTT. Protein product: CASSLVAGELFF.

This clonotype appeared a few times. The rearrangement uses TRBV2 and TRBJ1-5; perhaps TRBD1 as D (6 bases). Trimming left V 8 bases short and J 4 bases short, with 15 bases between. Germline V lookup: CDR1 SNHLY, CDR2 FYNNEI. CDR3 length equals 14 residues. The CDR3 region is CASSPDSINQPQHF. CDR3 sequence (DNA): TGTGCCAGCTCACCGGACAGTATTAATCAGCCCCAGCATTTT.

V gene TRBV5-4 combines with J gene TRBJ2-5; 7 bases map to TRBD2. Germline values: CDR1 SGHNT, CDR2 YYREEE (reference sequence). V dropped 1 base and J dropped 2; count of bases not matched to a gene: 5. This CDR3 comprises 15 residues. The CDR3 reads CASSLSSAGQETQYF. As DNA, the CDR3 is TGTGCCAGCAGCTTGTCGTCAGCGGGACAAGAGACCCAGTACTTC.

The rearrangement links TRBV4-1 to TRBJ2-1; D perhaps matches TRBD2 (5 bases). V was trimmed by 5 bases and J by 8 bases, leaving 13 bases between them. The CDR3 length is 13 residues. The germline V gene has CDR1 MGHRA and CDR2 YSYEKL. Here the CDR3 DNA reads TGCGCCAGCAGCTCCCGGACTTGGGATGAGCAGTTCTTC. Amino acids: CASSSRTWDEQFF.

The genes are TRBV5-6 and TRBJ2-1; D is undetermined. V lost 0 bases, J lost 0 bases, and 7 bases lay in between. Germline V lookup: CDR1 SGHDT, CDR2 YYEEEE. The CDR3 length is 15 residues. The CDR3 nucleotides read TGTGCCAGCAGCTTGGACCTCAGCTCCTACAATGAGCAGTTCTTC. Translating it yields CASSLDLSSYNEQFF.

This clonotype was observed a single time. CDR3 protein: CASSFLAGGSYEQYF. The DNA for the CDR3 is TGTGCCAGCAGTTTTCTAGCGGGAGGGTCCTACGAGCAGTACTTC. The chain couples TRBV28 to TRBJ2-7, with TRBD2 identical over 12 bases. CDR1 and CDR2 (germline): MDHEN, SYDVKM. Trimming removed 3 bases from V and 1 base from J; junction bases left unmatched: 1. The CDR3 loop spans 15 amino acids. The full variable domain, rest sourced from reference TRBV28 and TRBJ2-7, is DVKVTQSSRYLVKRTGEKVFLECVQDMDHENMFWYRQDPGLGLRLIYFSYDVKMKEKGDIPEGYSVSREKKERFSLILESASTNQTSMYLCASSFLAGGSYEQYFGPGTRLTVT.

CDR3 residues: CAISESAEGNIQYF. The DNA of the CDR3 is TGTGCCATCAGTGAGTCTGCGGAGGGGAACATTCAGTACTTC. V gene TRBV10-3 combines with J gene TRBJ2-4; D might be TRBD2 (6 bases). Deletions cut 0 bases from V and 7 bases from J, with 10 bases between. The CDR3 covers 14 residues. Germline CDR1 is ENHRY and CDR2 is SYGVKD.

The V and J genes are TRBV27 and TRBJ1-1; D might be TRBD1 (6 bases). This CDR3 comprises 13 residues. Germline values: CDR1 MNHEY, CDR2 SMNVEV (reference sequence). The V end was cut by 0 bases, the J end by 8 bases, with 10 bases between. The CDR3, as DNA: TGTGCCAGCAGTTTATCGGGCAGGGGCGAAGCTTTCTTT. This codes for CASSLSGRGEAFF.

V and J are TRBV11-2 and TRBJ2-3; D is undetermined. The germline V and J ends were trimmed by 4 bases and 2 bases, with 7 bases remaining between them. This CDR3 region has 13 residues. Germline values: CDR1 SGHAT, CDR2 FQNNGV. The CDR3 sequence is CASSSSHTDTQYF. CDR3 bases: TGTGCCAGCAGCTCCTCACACACAGATACGCAGTATTTT.

DNA for the CDR3: TGTGCCAGCAGCATAATGTGGCAAGGGTATGAAAAACTGTTTTTT. Translating it yields CASSIMWQGYEKLFF. The chain recombines TRBV7-6 with TRBJ1-4; D is ambiguous. The CDR3 contains 15 residues. Per the germline V gene, CDR1 is SGHVS and CDR2 is FNYEAQ. Between the trimmed V and J ends, which lost 5 bases and 6 bases, there was a span of 16 bases.

This clonotype turned up a few times. Germline is not matched at one junction end, which may reflect a read error. The chain has TRBV25-1 and TRBJ2-5, with TRBD1 matching 9 bases. CDR1 is MGHDK, CDR2 SYGVNS, per germline. The CDR3 has 14 amino acids. The CDR3 bases are TGTGCCAGCAGTGAATTTGACAGGGGGTCCTCCCGGCACTTC. As protein: CASSEFDRGSSRHF.

The CDR3 region has the DNA TGTGCCAGCAGTACCCAAACAGGTACAGCCTACGAGCAGTACGTC. It specifies CASSTQTGTAYEQYV. This rearrangement joins TRBV28 to TRBJ2-7; D perhaps matches TRBD1 (5 bases). The V gene's germline CDR1 is MDHEN and CDR2 SYDVKM. The CDR3 is made up of 15 amino acids. Trimming shortened V by 5 bases and J by 2 bases, and 16 bases separated the two germline ends.